The rows below give T cell receptor beta chains drawn from one sample of a study of T cell changes during pregnancy in multiple sclerosis. TCRdb's table, derived via immunoSEQ multiplex PCR, lists solely in-frame clones and lacks some. Of 35,000 to 45,000 clones listed, almost 90% were seen once; the top ten hold 4% to 6%. Sequenced material: peripheral blood, taken in the second trimester of pregnancy. The receptors were gathered from a female donor in good health, enrolled as a control in a pregnancy study. The CDR3 runs from the conserved cysteine through the conserved F or W.

v_gene: TRBV27; CDR3aa: CASSLNRDYGYTF
v_gene: TRBV11-2; CDR3aa: CASSGRGFRDAEAFF
v_gene: TRBV27; CDR3aa: CASSPLTSGQETQYF
v_gene: TRBV19; CDR3aa: CATWIGQGAGNTIYF
v_gene: TRBV29-1; CDR3aa: CSVRDSLFEAFF
v_gene: TRBV6-1; CDR3aa: CAWSRGALYEQFF
v_gene: TRBV6-5; CDR3aa: CASSYSNSGEQYF
v_gene: TRBV18; CDR3aa: CASSPYRQPNQPQHF
v_gene: TRBV7-9; CDR3aa: CASSHDRGLAEAFF
v_gene: TRBV6-5; CDR3aa: CASSLSGGADEQYF
v_gene: TRBV4-1; CDR3aa: CASSLDPGTSGVTGELFF
v_gene: TRBV15; CDR3aa: CATSRDLPAAGGFDTEAFF
v_gene: TRBV19; CDR3aa: CASRDRVGETQYF
v_gene: TRBV6-1; CDR3aa: CASEGLRTDTQYF
v_gene: TRBV19; CDR3aa: CATGQVRNTGELFF
v_gene: TRBV14; CDR3aa: CASSRQGAPSYEQYF
v_gene: TRBV9; CDR3aa: CASSVGQPMNTEAFF
v_gene: TRBV27; CDR3aa: CAKRDGSSYNSPLHF
v_gene: TRBV5-1; CDR3aa: CASSLGTNPYEQYF
v_gene: TRBV18; CDR3aa: CASSPREKLFF
v_gene: TRBV25-1; CDR3aa: CASSEGGRTEAFF
v_gene: TRBV5-1; CDR3aa: CASSLAAGVGTGELFF
v_gene: TRBV7-8; CDR3aa: CASSLGTVTEAFF
v_gene: TRBV25-1; CDR3aa: CASSDPTDMNTEAFF
v_gene: TRBV15; CDR3aa: CATSTLGDNEQFF
v_gene: TRBV30; CDR3aa: CAWSPYRDTYEQYF